This entry is about one TCR beta chain. The CDR3 is made up of 16 amino acids. V lost 2 bases and J lost 11, with 24 bases in between. Germline V CDR1 and CDR2: MNHNS, SASEGT. These data are taken from a study of blood T cell repertoires in COVID-19. Study context: The United States, Italy and Spain provided the acute and convalescent COVID-19 samples. Sources were T cells, B-cell-depleted T cells, or PBMCs; the material itself was cDNA or gDNA.

Per the study methods: Reference gene primer amplification yielded estimated nucleated cell counts. Using immunoSEQ multiplex PCR, the repertoire was profiled, and TCRdb retains in-frame clones only, with some absent. The DNA gave D and trimming, while V, J and clone size come from that table. The data show over 150,000 clones, around nine tenths seen once. This rearrangement joins TRBV6-1 to TRBJ1-1; no definite D call. This sequence originates from a man aged 30 to 45 with acute or convalescent COVID-19. Sequenced sample: peripheral blood. The CDR3 is CASSEKKSFRGSWAFF. The DNA for the CDR3 is TGTGCCAGCAGTGAAAAAAAGAGTTTCCGCGGGTCGTGGGCTTTCTTT.